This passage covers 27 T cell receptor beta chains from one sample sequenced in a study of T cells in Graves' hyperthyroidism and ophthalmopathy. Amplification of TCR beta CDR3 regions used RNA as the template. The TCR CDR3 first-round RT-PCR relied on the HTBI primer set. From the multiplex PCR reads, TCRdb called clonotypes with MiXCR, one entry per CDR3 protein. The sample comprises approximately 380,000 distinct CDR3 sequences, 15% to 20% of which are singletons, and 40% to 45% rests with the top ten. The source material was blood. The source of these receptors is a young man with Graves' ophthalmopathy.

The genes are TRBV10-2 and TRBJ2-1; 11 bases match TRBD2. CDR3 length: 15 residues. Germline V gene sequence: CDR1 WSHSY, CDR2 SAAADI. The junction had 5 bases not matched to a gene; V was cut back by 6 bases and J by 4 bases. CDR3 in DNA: TGCGCCAGCAGCGAGGGACTAGCGGAATACAATGAGCAGTTCTTC. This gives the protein CASSEGLAEYNEQFF.

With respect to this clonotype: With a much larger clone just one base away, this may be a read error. For the CDR3, the DNA is TGCAGTGCCTACGGGGGTCTGGGCAATGAGCAGTTCTTC. This encodes CSAYGGLGNEQFF. The chain links TRBV20-1 to TRBJ2-1; D perhaps matches TRBD2 (6 bases). This CDR3 contains 13 residues. Per germline, CDR1 DFQATT and CDR2 SNEGSKA (reference sequence). Trimming left V 6 bases short and J 6 bases short, with 15 bases between.

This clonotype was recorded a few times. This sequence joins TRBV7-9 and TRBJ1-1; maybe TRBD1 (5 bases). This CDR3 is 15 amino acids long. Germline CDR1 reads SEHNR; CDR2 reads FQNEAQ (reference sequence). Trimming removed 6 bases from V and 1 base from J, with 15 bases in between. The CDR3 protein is CASSPGQEKNTEAFF. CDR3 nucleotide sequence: TGTGCCAGCAGTCCTGGACAAGAAAAGAACACTGAAGCTTTCTTT.

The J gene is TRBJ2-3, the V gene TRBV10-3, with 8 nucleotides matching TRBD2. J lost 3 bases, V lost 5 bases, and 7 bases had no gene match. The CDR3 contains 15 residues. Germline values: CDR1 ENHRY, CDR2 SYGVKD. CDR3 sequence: CAISKTGGETDTQYF. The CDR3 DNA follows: TGTGCCATCAGTAAAACCGGGGGGGAAACAGATACGCAGTATTTT.

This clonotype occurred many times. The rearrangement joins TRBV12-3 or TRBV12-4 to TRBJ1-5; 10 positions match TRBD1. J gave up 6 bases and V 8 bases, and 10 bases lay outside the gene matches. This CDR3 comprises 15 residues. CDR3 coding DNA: TGTGCCAGCCGATCGGGACAGGGGTTAGGTCAGCCCCAGCATTTT. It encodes CASRSGQGLGQPQHF.

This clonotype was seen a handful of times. The CDR3 DNA is TGTGCCAGCACCTTAGGGTTTGACAGTACCCTTCTTGGGGAGCTGTTTTTT. Its translation: CASTLGFDSTLLGELFF. V usage is TRBV12-3 or TRBV12-4 and J usage is TRBJ2-2; D possibly corresponds to TRBD1 (5 bases). V gave up 7 bases and J gave up 8 bases, with 26 bases separating them. CDR3 size: 17 residues.

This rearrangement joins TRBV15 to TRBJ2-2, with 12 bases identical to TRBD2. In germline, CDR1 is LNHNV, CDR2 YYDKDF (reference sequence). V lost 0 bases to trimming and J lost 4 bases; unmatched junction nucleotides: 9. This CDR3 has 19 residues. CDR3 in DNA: TGTGCCACCAGCAGAGACCGACTGCTAGCGGGGGGGAGCACCGGGGAGCTGTTTTTT. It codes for CATSRDRLLAGGSTGELFF.

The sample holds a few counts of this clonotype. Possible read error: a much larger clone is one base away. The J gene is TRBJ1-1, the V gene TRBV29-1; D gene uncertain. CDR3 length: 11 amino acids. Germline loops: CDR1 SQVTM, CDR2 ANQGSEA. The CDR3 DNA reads TGCAGCGTTCGGGCGGGTACTGAAGCTCTCTTT. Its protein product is CSVRAGTEALF.

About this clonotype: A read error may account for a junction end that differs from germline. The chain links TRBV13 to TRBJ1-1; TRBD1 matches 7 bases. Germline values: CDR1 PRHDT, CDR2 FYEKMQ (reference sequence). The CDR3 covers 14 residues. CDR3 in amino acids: CASSRGQPNTESFF. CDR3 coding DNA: TGCGCCAGCAGCCGGGGACAGCCGAACACTGAATCTTTCTTT.

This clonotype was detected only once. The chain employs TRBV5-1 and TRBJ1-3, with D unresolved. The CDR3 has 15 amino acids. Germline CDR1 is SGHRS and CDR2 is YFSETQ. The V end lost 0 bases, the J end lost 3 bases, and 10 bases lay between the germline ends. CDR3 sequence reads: CASSLDGSFGNTIYF. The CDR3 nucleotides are TGCGCCAGCAGCTTGGATGGAAGCTTTGGAAACACCATATATTTT. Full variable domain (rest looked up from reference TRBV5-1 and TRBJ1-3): KAGVTQTPRYLIKTRGQQVTLSCSPISGHRSVSWYQQTPGQGLQFLFEYFSETQRNKGNFPGRFSGRQFSNSRSEMNVSTLELGDSALYLCASSLDGSFGNTIYFGEGSWLTVV.

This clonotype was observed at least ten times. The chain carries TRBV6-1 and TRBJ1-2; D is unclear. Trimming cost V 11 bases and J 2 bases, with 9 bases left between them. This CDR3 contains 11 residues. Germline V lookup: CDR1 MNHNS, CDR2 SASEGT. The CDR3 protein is CASGVNYGYTF. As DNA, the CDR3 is TGTGCCTCCGGCGTAAACTATGGCTACACCTTC.

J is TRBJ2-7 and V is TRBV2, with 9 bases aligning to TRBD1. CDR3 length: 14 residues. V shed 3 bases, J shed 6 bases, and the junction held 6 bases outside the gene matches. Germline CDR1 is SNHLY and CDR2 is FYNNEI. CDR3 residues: CASSDGTGRSEQYF. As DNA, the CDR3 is TGTGCCAGCAGTGACGGGACAGGGAGGTCCGAGCAGTACTTC.

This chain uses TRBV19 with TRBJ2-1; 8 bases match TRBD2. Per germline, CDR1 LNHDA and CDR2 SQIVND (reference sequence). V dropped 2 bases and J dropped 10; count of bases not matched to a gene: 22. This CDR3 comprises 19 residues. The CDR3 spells CASSIFAGGRGGGPIEQFF. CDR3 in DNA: TGTGCCAGTAGTATATTTGCGGGGGGAAGAGGGGGGGGGCCAATCGAGCAGTTCTTC.

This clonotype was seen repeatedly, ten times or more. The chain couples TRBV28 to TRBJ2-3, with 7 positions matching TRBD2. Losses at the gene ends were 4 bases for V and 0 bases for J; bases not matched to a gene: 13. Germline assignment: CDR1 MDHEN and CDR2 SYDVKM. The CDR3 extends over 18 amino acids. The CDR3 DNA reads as TGTGCCAGCAGTTCGCCTTCCGGGGTGCGGGGGAGCACAGATACGCAGTATTTT. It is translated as CASSSPSGVRGSTDTQYF. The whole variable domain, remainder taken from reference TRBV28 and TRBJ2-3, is DVKVTQSSRYLVKRTGEKVFLECVQDMDHENMFWYRQDPGLGLRLIYFSYDVKMKEKGDIPEGYSVSREKKERFSLILESASTNQTSMYLCASSSPSGVRGSTDTQYFGPGTRLTVL.

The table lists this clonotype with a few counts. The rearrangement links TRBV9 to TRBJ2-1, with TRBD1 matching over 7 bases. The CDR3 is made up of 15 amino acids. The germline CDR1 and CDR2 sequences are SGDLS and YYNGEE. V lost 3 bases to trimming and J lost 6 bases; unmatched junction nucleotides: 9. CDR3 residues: CASSDDRVKRNEQFF. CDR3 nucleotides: TGTGCCAGCAGCGATGACAGGGTGAAGCGCAATGAGCAGTTCTTC.

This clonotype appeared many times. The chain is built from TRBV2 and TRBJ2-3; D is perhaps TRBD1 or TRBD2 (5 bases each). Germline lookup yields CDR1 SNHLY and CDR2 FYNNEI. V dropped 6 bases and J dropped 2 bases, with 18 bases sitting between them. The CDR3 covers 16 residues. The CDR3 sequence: CASSLPGTLFTDTQYF. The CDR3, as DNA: TGTGCCAGCAGCCTCCCCGGGACCCTCTTCACAGATACGCAGTATTTT.

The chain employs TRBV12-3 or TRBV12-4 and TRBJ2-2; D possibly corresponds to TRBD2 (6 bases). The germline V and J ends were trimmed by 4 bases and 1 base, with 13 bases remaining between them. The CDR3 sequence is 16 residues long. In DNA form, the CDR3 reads TGTGCCAGCAGTTGGGACTCCCTCGGGAACACCGGGGAGCTGTTTTTT. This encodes CASSWDSLGNTGELFF.

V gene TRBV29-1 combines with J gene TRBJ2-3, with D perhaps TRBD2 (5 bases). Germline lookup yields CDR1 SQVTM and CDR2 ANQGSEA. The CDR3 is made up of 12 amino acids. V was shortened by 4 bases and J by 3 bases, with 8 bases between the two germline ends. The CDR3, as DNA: TGCAGCGTTGCTCGGGGTACAGATACGCAGTATTTT. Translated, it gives CSVARGTDTQYF.

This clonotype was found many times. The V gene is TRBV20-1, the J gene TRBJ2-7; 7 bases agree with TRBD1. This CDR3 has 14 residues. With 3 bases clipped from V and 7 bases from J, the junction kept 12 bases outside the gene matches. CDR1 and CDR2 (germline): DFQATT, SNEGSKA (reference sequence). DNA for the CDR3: TGCAGTGCTAGCTCCCCGACAGGGTTTCGAGAGCAGTACTTC. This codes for CSASSPTGFREQYF.

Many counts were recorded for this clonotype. CDR3 protein: CAISGNDGYGYTF. Written as DNA, the CDR3 is TGTGCCATCAGTGGGAACGATGGCTATGGCTACACCTTC. The genes are TRBV10-3 and TRBJ1-2, with D uncertain. V was trimmed by 4 bases and J by 4 bases, leaving 10 bases between them. The germline gives CDR1 ENHRY, CDR2 SYGVKD. This CDR3 spans 13 amino acids.

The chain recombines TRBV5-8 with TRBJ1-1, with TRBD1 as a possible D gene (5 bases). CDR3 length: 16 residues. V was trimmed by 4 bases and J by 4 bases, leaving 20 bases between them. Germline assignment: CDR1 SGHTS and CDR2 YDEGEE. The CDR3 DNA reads TGTGCCAGCAGCCTTCATAAGGGACGGGGGACCACTGAAGCTTTCTTT. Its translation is CASSLHKGRGTTEAFF. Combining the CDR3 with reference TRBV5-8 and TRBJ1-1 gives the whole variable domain EAGVTQSPTHLIKTRGQQATLRCSPISGHTSVYWYQQALGLGLQFLLWYDEGEERNRGNFPPRFSGRQFPNYSSELNVNALELEDSALYLCASSLHKGRGTTEAFFGQGTRLTVV.

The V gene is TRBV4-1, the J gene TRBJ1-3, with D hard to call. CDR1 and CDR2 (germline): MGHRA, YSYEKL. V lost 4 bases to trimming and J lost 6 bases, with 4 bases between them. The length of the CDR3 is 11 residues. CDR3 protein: CASSRENTIYF. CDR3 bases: TGCGCCAGCAGCCGGGAAAACACCATATATTTT.

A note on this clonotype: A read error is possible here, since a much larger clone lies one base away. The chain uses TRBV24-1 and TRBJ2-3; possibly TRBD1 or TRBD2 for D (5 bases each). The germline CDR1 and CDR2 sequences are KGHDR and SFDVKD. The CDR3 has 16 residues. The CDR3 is CATSGSTSEGPDAQYF. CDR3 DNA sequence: TGTGCCACCAGTGGGTCGACCTCCGAGGGGCCAGATGCGCAGTATTTT.

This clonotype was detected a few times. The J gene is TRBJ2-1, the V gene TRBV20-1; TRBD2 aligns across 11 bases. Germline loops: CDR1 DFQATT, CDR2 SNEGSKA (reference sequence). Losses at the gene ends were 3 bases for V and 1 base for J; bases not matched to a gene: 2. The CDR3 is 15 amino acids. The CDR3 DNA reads TGCAGTGCTAGTATAGCGGGGGGGTCCTACAATGAGCAGTTCTTC. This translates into CSASIAGGSYNEQFF.

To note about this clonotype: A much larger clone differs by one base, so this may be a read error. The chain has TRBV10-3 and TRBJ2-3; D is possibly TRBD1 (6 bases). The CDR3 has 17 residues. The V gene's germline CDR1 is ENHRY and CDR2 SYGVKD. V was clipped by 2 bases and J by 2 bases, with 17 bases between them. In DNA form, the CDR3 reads TGTGCCATCAGTGAGACCGTCCTCGTGGGGGCCACAGATACGCAGTATTTT. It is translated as CAISETVLVGATDTQYF.

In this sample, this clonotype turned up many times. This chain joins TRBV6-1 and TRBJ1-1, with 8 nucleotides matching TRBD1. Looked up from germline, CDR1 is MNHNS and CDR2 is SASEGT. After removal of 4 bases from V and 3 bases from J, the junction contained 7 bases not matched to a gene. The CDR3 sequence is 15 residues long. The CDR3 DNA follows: TGTGCCAGCAGTGGGGTTGAACAGGGGGACACTGAAGCTTTCTTT. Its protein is CASSGVEQGDTEAFF.

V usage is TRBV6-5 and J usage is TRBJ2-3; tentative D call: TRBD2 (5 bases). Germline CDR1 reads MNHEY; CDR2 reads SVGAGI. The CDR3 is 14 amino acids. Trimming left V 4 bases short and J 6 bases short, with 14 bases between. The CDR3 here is CASSLSRPGDTQYF. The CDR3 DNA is TGTGCCAGCAGTTTATCCCGGCCGGGGGATACGCAGTATTTT.